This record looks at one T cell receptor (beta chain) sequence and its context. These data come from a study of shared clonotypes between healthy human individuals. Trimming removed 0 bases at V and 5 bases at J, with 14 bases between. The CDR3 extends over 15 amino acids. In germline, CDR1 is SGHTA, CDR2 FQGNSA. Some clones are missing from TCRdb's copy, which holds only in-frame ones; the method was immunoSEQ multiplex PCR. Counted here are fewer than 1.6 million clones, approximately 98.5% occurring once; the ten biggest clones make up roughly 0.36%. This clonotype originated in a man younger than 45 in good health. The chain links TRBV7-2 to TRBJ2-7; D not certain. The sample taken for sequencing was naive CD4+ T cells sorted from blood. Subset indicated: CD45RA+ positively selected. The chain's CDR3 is CASSLAGISSHEQYF. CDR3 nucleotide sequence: TGTGCCAGCAGCTTAGCGGGAATCTCAAGCCACGAGCAGTACTTC.